The present T cell receptor (beta chain) was sequenced within a study of regulatory T cells in long-lasting Graves disease. The overall study: Persistent Graves' disease meant over 5 years of antithyroid drugs with positive TSH receptor antibodies.

Researchers made TCR beta libraries by using iRepertoire HTBI primers and running Arm-PCR on CDR3 regions. TCRdb fed the multiplex PCR reads into MiXCR, producing one record per CDR3 protein. The sample consists of about 470,000 distinct CDR3 sequences, around a fifth of them appearing once. Study-wide results and caveats: In persistent patients, shared public clonotypes (about 2,800) outnumbered those in new patients (approximately 970).

With regard to this clonotype: Its target is not known.

V was shortened by 6 bases and J by 4 bases, with 18 bases between the two germline ends. The CDR3 loop spans 15 amino acids. CDR1 and CDR2 (germline): LNHDA, SQIVND (reference sequence). Time point denoted: persistent/refractory GD, antithyroid drugs over 5 years with positive TRAb. RNA extracted from PBMCs served as the sequencing template. The V call is TRBV19, the J call TRBJ1-1, with D perhaps TRBD1 (6 bases). The receptor's source is a female donor with Graves disease. Sequenced here: peripheral blood mononuclear cells (PBMCs), sampled when the disease was refractory, from a patient treated with antithyroid drugs. The CDR3 is CASSPGAGRGTEAFF. CDR3 DNA sequence: TGTGCCAGTAGCCCCGGGGCCGGCAGGGGCACTGAAGCTTTCTTT.